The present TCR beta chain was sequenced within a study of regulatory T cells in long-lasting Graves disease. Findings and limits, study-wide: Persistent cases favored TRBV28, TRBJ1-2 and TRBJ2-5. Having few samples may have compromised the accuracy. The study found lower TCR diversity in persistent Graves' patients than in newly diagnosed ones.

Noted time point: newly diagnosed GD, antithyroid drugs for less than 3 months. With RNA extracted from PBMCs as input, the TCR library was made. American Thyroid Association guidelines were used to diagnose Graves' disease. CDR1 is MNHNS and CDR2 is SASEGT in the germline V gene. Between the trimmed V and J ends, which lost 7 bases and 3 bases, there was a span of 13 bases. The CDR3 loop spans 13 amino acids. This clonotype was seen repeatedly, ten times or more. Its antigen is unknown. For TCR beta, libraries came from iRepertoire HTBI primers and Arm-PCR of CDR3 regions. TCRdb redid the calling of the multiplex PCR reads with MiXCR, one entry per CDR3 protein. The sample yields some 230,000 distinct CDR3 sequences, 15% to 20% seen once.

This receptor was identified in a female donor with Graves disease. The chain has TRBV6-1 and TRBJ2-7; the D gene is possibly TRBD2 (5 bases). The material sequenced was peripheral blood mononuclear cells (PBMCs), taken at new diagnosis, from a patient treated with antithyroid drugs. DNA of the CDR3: TGTGCCAGCACTCAGCGGAGCTACTACGAGCAGTACTTC. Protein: CASTQRSYYEQYF.